A single sample gave rise to the 30 T cell receptor beta chains below, sequenced in a study of cytomegalovirus exposure and HLA in healthy donors. The PCR made use of 60 Vbeta and 13 Jbeta primers. Data came from immunoSEQ multiplex PCR; TCRdb stores just in-frame clones and leaves some out. The sample records tens of thousands of clones, 78% being singletons. The sample comprised PBMCs. Every receptor here comes from a middle-aged man in good health and CMV-seronegative.

The CDR3 spells CASSQRDSPYEQYF. CDR3 in DNA: TGTGCCAGCAGCCAGAGGGACAGTCCCTACGAGCAGTACTTC. The chain is built from TRBV5-6 and TRBJ2-7; TRBD1 agrees at 7 bases. J was trimmed by 2 bases and V by 4 bases; bases with no gene match: 6. The CDR3 is 14 residues long. Germline-derived CDR1 and CDR2 are SGHDT and YYEEEE.

This rearrangement joins TRBV7-3 to TRBJ1-6; no clear D gene. Germline CDR1 SGHTA, CDR2 FQGTGA. This CDR3 is 15 amino acids long. V gave up 6 bases and J gave up 8 bases, with 17 bases separating them. CDR3 region: CASRRTASLDSPLHF. In DNA form, the CDR3 reads TGTGCCAGCAGAAGGACTGCCTCCCTCGATTCACCCCTCCACTTT.

This chain joins TRBV2 and TRBJ2-3; 12 nucleotides agree with TRBD2. The CDR3 sequence is 14 residues long. V was clipped by 7 bases and J by 5 bases; unmatched bases: 4. CDR1 is SNHLY, CDR2 FYNNEI, per germline. CDR3 in amino acids: CASIGGLAGDTQYF. DNA for the CDR3: TGTGCCAGCATTGGGGGACTAGCGGGAGATACGCAGTATTTT.

V usage is TRBV29-1 and J usage is TRBJ2-5; TRBD1 matches at 10 bases. V was clipped by 6 bases and J by 5 bases; unmatched bases: 9. The CDR3 is 14 amino acids. Germline loops: CDR1 SQVTM, CDR2 ANQGSEA. The CDR3 is CSVRQGARKETQYF. DNA for the CDR3: TGCAGCGTACGACAGGGGGCTCGAAAGGAGACCCAGTACTTC.

The chain combines TRBV4-2 with TRBJ2-6; 9 nucleotides agree with TRBD1. The CDR3 length is 17 residues. The germline CDR1 and CDR2 sequences are LGHNA and YNFKEQ. Unmatched junction bases numbered 6, after V lost 2 bases and J lost 4 bases. CDR3 amino acids: CASSQPGTGTGANVLTF. In nucleotides, the CDR3 is TGTGCCAGCAGCCAACCCGGGACAGGGACGGGGGCCAACGTCCTGACTTTC.

This chain uses TRBV7-9 with TRBJ2-3; TRBD2 aligns across 11 bases. The germline V gene encodes CDR1 SEHNR and CDR2 FQNEAQ (reference sequence). The V gene end was trimmed by 0 bases and the J gene end by 3 bases; junction bases not matched to a gene: 2. The CDR3 is made up of 16 amino acids. The CDR3 spells CASSLATSGETDTQYF. The CDR3, as DNA: TGTGCCAGCAGCTTAGCGACTAGCGGGGAGACAGATACGCAGTATTTT.

The chain combines TRBV6-5 with TRBJ1-2, with D possibly matching TRBD1 (5 bases). The V and J ends lost 4 bases and 0 bases respectively, with 9 bases between them. Germline assignment: CDR1 MNHEY and CDR2 SVGAGI. CDR3 size: 14 residues. CDR3 protein: CASSSATANYGYTF. As DNA, the CDR3 is TGTGCCAGCAGTTCCGCGACAGCTAACTATGGCTACACCTTC.

The chain has TRBV7-2 and TRBJ2-7, with TRBD1 matching 7 bases. Germline V gives CDR1 SGHTA, CDR2 FQGNSA. The CDR3 is made up of 13 amino acids. V lost 5 bases and J lost 7; bases outside the gene matches: 8. CDR3 protein: CASSQNRGLEQYF. In nucleotides, the CDR3 is TGTGCCAGCAGCCAGAACAGGGGCTTGGAGCAGTACTTC.

This clone showed up just a few times. The rearrangement joins TRBV9 to TRBJ1-1; a possible D gene is TRBD1 (6 bases). The CDR3 sequence is 15 residues long. Trimming took 2 bases from V and 1 from J, leaving 12 bases between them. The germline V gene has CDR1 SGDLS and CDR2 YYNGEE. In DNA, the CDR3 is TGTGCCAGCAGCGTTTCTCCAGGGGAGAACACTGAAGCTTTCTTT. Its translation: CASSVSPGENTEAFF. The full variable domain, completed using reference TRBV9 and TRBJ1-1, is DSGVTQTPKHLITATGQRVTLRCSPRSGDLSVYWYQQSLDQGLQFLIQYYNGEERAKGNILERFSAQQFPDLHSELNLSSLELGDSALYFCASSVSPGENTEAFFGQGTRLTVV.

This chain connects TRBV6-6 to TRBJ2-7; D gene ambiguous. The V and J ends lost 3 bases and 4 bases respectively, with 7 bases between them. Per the germline V gene, CDR1 is MNHNY and CDR2 is SVGAGI (reference sequence). The CDR3 has 12 amino acids. CDR3 sequence: CASSYAKYEQYF. CDR3 bases: TGTGCCAGCAGTTATGCGAAATACGAGCAGTACTTC.

The chain couples TRBV9 to TRBJ2-1, with D perhaps TRBD2 (6 bases). The V gene's germline CDR1 is SGDLS and CDR2 YYNGEE. This CDR3 comprises 15 residues. With 3 bases removed from V and 5 bases from J, the gap between germline ends came to 15 bases. CDR3 sequence: CASSAGDSQNNEQFF. Written as DNA, the CDR3 is TGTGCCAGCAGCGCTGGGGACTCCCAAAACAATGAGCAGTTCTTC. Using reference TRBV9 and TRBJ2-1 for the parts outside the CDR3, the full variable domain is DSGVTQTPKHLITATGQRVTLRCSPRSGDLSVYWYQQSLDQGLQFLIQYYNGEERAKGNILERFSAQQFPDLHSELNLSSLELGDSALYFCASSAGDSQNNEQFFGPGTRLTVL.

CDR3 DNA: TGCGCCAGCAGCTTGGGTATGGCCGCCCCACAGTTCTTC. Translated: CASSLGMAAPQFF. V and J are TRBV5-1 and TRBJ2-1; D unclear. V lost 0 bases, J lost 13 bases, and 14 bases lay in between. Germline CDR1 SGHRS, CDR2 YFSETQ. The CDR3 has 13 residues.

This clone was observed a few times. The V and J genes are TRBV15 and TRBJ2-3, with TRBD2 identical over 16 bases. This CDR3 contains 16 residues. Germline lookup yields CDR1 LNHNV and CDR2 YYDKDF (reference sequence). V shed 0 bases, J shed 9 bases, and the junction held 3 bases outside the gene matches. CDR3: CATSREGTSGRGTQYF. DNA of the CDR3: TGTGCCACCAGCAGAGAGGGGACTAGCGGGAGGGGCACGCAGTATTTT.

The chain combines TRBV6-5 with TRBJ1-5, with D possibly TRBD1 on 6 matching bases. V was shortened by 5 bases and J by 7 bases, with 15 bases between the two germline ends. Germline V gene data show CDR1 as MNHEY and CDR2 as SVGAGI. The CDR3 spans 14 residues. CDR3 loop: CASSPQGTGQPQHF. CDR3 bases: TGTGCCAGCAGTCCTCAGGGGACGGGGCAGCCCCAGCATTTT.

This clone appeared a few times. The J gene is TRBJ2-5, the V gene TRBV27; the D gene is possibly TRBD2 (5 bases). V dropped 1 base and J dropped 4 bases, with 10 bases sitting between them. In germline, CDR1 is MNHEY, CDR2 SMNVEV (reference sequence). The CDR3 consists of 14 residues. DNA of the CDR3: TGTGCCAGCAGTTTATTACTCGGGGTAGAGACCCAGTACTTC. Its protein is CASSLLLGVETQYF.

The chain uses TRBV19 and TRBJ2-2, with 8 positions matching TRBD1. The CDR3 extends over 17 amino acids. With 6 bases clipped from V and 5 bases from J, the junction kept 14 bases outside the gene matches. Germline CDR1 LNHDA, CDR2 SQIVND (reference sequence). The CDR3 spells CASSPNIRTGRTGELFF. The CDR3 coding sequence is TGTGCCAGTAGCCCCAACATCCGGACAGGGAGGACCGGGGAGCTGTTTTTT.

The sample holds many counts of this clone. Other DNA sequences from this sample encode an identical CDR3 as well. The chain uses TRBV7-9 and TRBJ2-3; D perhaps matches TRBD2 (5 bases). V lost 5 bases and J lost 6, with 12 bases in between. Germline V gene lookup returns CDR1 SEHNR and CDR2 FQNEAQ (reference sequence). The CDR3 length is 13 residues. CDR3 DNA sequence: TGTGCCAGCAGCCCTCGGGGTCCGGATACGCAGTATTTT. It translates to CASSPRGPDTQYF.

The V call is TRBV30, the J call TRBJ2-1, with 7 bases fitting TRBD2. After removal of 1 base from V and 2 bases from J, the junction contained 8 bases not matched to a gene. From germline, CDR1 is GTSNPN and CDR2 SVGIG (reference sequence). The CDR3 extends over 16 amino acids. CDR3 amino acids: CAWSAGLTPTYNEQFF. The CDR3 coding sequence is TGTGCCTGGAGTGCGGGACTAACCCCGACCTACAATGAGCAGTTCTTC.

In its sample, this clone was seen once. V gene TRBV19 combines with J gene TRBJ2-5; the match to TRBD1 covers 7 bases. The germline V gene encodes CDR1 LNHDA and CDR2 SQIVND (reference sequence). The CDR3 is 15 residues long. V was pared by 4 bases and J by 2 bases, with 7 bases of the junction left unmatched. CDR3 amino acids: CASSTRARGQETQYF. CDR3 DNA: TGTGCCAGTAGTACGAGGGCCAGGGGGCAAGAGACCCAGTACTTC.

The V call is TRBV9, the J call TRBJ1-3; the D gene is possibly TRBD1 (5 bases). This CDR3 has 15 residues. The germline V gene encodes CDR1 SGDLS and CDR2 YYNGEE. V was shortened by 4 bases and J by 2 bases, with 13 bases between the two germline ends. CDR3: CASSPGQGTGNTIYF. The CDR3 DNA reads TGTGCCAGCAGCCCAGGTCAGGGTACTGGAAACACCATATATTTT.

This chain uses TRBV7-2 with TRBJ2-7; TRBD2 might be the D (6 bases). The CDR3 sequence is 18 residues long. Trimming shortened V by 1 base and J by 1 base, and 20 bases separated the two germline ends. Per the germline V gene, CDR1 is SGHTA and CDR2 is FQGNSA. The CDR3 DNA is TGTGCCAGCAGCTTAGGTGGTAGCGGCCCTAGGGTTTCCTACGAGCAGTACTTC. It specifies CASSLGGSGPRVSYEQYF. The full variable domain, rest sourced from reference TRBV7-2 and TRBJ2-7, is GAGVSQSPSNKVTEKGKDVELRCDPISGHTALYWYRQSLGQGLEFLIYFQGNSAPDKSGLPSDRFSAERTGGSVSTLTIQRTQQEDSAVYLCASSLGGSGPRVSYEQYFGPGTRLTVT.

V is TRBV9 and J is TRBJ1-1, with 8 bases lining up with TRBD1. Germline assignment: CDR1 SGDLS and CDR2 YYNGEE. V lost 1 base to trimming and J lost 4 bases; unmatched junction nucleotides: 3. CDR3 length: 14 residues. The CDR3 DNA is TGTGCCAGCAGCGTACAGGGGGCGAGCACTGAAGCTTTCTTT. Amino acids: CASSVQGASTEAFF. The full variable domain, in which reference TRBV9 and TRBJ1-1 provide the parts outside the CDR3, is DSGVTQTPKHLITATGQRVTLRCSPRSGDLSVYWYQQSLDQGLQFLIQYYNGEERAKGNILERFSAQQFPDLHSELNLSSLELGDSALYFCASSVQGASTEAFFGQGTRLTVV.

This clone was counted between two and nine times. The chain combines TRBV7-3 with TRBJ1-1, with D maybe TRBD1 (5 bases). The V end lost 8 bases, the J end lost 6 bases, and 13 bases lay between the germline ends. The CDR3 is 12 residues long. Germline CDR1 reads SGHTA; CDR2 reads FQGTGA. This chain's CDR3 is CASSGGSAEAFF. The CDR3 DNA follows: TGTGCCAGCTCGGGGGGGTCGGCTGAAGCTTTCTTT.

V and J are TRBV5-6 and TRBJ2-5; maybe TRBD2 (5 bases). The V gene's germline CDR1 is SGHDT and CDR2 YYEEEE. V dropped 4 bases and J dropped 5 bases, with 21 bases sitting between them. The CDR3 spans 16 residues. The CDR3 bases are TGTGCCAGCAGCCGCCGGGTGCTCCTGGTAGCGGAGACCCAGTACTTC. Residues: CASSRRVLLVAETQYF.

This clone has just a few counts. CDR3 bases: TGTGCCAGCAGTTCCGGTTGGGGGCACCCGAACACTGAAGCTTTCTTT. This encodes CASSSGWGHPNTEAFF. The chain employs TRBV6-5 and TRBJ1-1; tentatively, D is TRBD1 (6 bases). Germline V lookup: CDR1 MNHEY, CDR2 SVGAGI. This CDR3 has 16 amino acids. V was cut by 4 bases and J by 1 base, with 16 bases left in between.

The chain couples TRBV11-2 to TRBJ2-1; D is undetermined. Trimming took 1 base from V and 0 from J, leaving 4 bases between them. Germline lookup yields CDR1 SGHAT and CDR2 FQNNGV. This CDR3 region has 14 residues. CDR3 sequence (DNA): TGTGCCAGCAGCTTAGCTAGCTCCTACAATGAGCAGTTCTTC. Translation gives CASSLASSYNEQFF. Full variable domain (missing parts from reference TRBV11-2 and TRBJ2-1): EAGVAQSPRYKIIEKRQSVAFWCNPISGHATLYWYQQILGQGPKLLIQFQNNGVVDDSQLPKDRFSAERLKGVDSTLKIQPAKLEDSAVYLCASSLASSYNEQFFGPGTRLTVL.

The chain links TRBV7-2 to TRBJ2-1; tentatively, D is TRBD1 (6 bases). Trimming took off 1 base at V and 10 bases at J, with 8 bases between the two ends. CDR3 length: 12 residues. Germline V gene lookup returns CDR1 SGHTA and CDR2 FQGNSA. The CDR3 nucleotides are TGTGCCAGCAGCTTAGGGGGGCGCGAGCAGTTCTTC. The encoded protein is CASSLGGREQFF. The full variable domain, with the rest looked up from reference TRBV7-2 and TRBJ2-1, is GAGVSQSPSNKVTEKGKDVELRCDPISGHTALYWYRQSLGQGLEFLIYFQGNSAPDKSGLPSDRFSAERTGGSVSTLTIQRTQQEDSAVYLCASSLGGREQFFGPGTRLTVL.

The chain couples TRBV6-5 to TRBJ2-5; 7 nucleotides agree with TRBD2. Germline assignment: CDR1 MNHEY and CDR2 SVGAGI. J gave up 5 bases and V 0 bases, and 6 bases lay outside the gene matches. The CDR3 spans 15 residues. The CDR3 DNA reads TGTGCCAGCAGTTACTCTACCCTAGCGGCGGAGACCCAGTACTTC. The encoded protein is CASSYSTLAAETQYF.

The chain carries TRBV7-9 and TRBJ1-2, with a tentative D call TRBD1 (6 bases). The CDR3 length is 14 residues. Germline CDR1 is SEHNR and CDR2 is FQNEAQ (reference sequence). V was cut by 5 bases and J by 0 bases, with 10 bases left in between. CDR3 bases: TGTGCCAGCAGCCGGACAGTGCCTAACTATGGCTACACCTTC. This gives the protein CASSRTVPNYGYTF.

The chain couples TRBV7-2 to TRBJ2-1, with D uncertain. The germline gives CDR1 SGHTA, CDR2 FQGNSA. This CDR3 is 12 amino acids long. With 6 bases removed from V and 8 bases from J, the gap between germline ends came to 11 bases. This CDR3 is CASSDDSYEQFF. The CDR3 bases are TGTGCCAGCAGTGACGACTCTTATGAGCAGTTCTTC.